Listed below are T cell receptor beta chains from one sample, sequenced in a study of T cell changes during pregnancy in multiple sclerosis. This table comes from immunoSEQ multiplex PCR, and its TCRdb copy is limited to in-frame clones, with some not included. Of 100,000 or so clones listed, roughly nine tenths were seen once; the top ten hold approximately 0.76%. Specimen: peripheral blood, collected in the second trimester of pregnancy. These receptors originate from a female donor in good health, enrolled as a control in a pregnancy study. Each CDR3 is given with its conserved first and last residue. The order of the fields is D gene, J gene, V gene, CDR3 length, clone size, CDR3 DNA, CDR3 protein. A D gene is named only where the DNA matches it firmly. Size is stated for part of the rows, as once, few or many counts, or as a class when the clone is expanded.

D gene: NA
J gene: TRBJ2-3
V gene: TRBV6-5
CDR3 length: 14
clone size: NA
CDR3 DNA: TGTGCCAGCAGTTACGCGGGGGCCAGAGATACGCAGTATTTT
CDR3 protein: CASSYAGARDTQYF

D gene: TRBD1
J gene: TRBJ1-6
V gene: TRBV6-5
CDR3 length: 13
clone size: once
CDR3 DNA: TGTGCCAGCAGTAGAACAGGGGGGCCACCCCTCCACTTT
CDR3 protein: CASSRTGGPPLHF

D gene: NA
J gene: TRBJ2-5
V gene: TRBV5-1
CDR3 length: 13
clone size: NA
CDR3 DNA: TGCGCCAGCAGCTTGGGGGGAGGAGAGACCCAGTACTTC
CDR3 protein: CASSLGGGETQYF

D gene: NA
J gene: TRBJ2-2
V gene: TRBV5-1
CDR3 length: 14
clone size: NA
CDR3 DNA: TGCGCCAGCAGGATGGCCGAGAACACCGGGGAGCTGTTTTTT
CDR3 protein: CASRMAENTGELFF

D gene: TRBD1
J gene: TRBJ1-2
V gene: TRBV5-1
CDR3 length: 17
clone size: NA
CDR3 DNA: TGCGCCAGCAGCTTGGAAACCGGGACAGGGGACCCCTATGGCTACACCTTC
CDR3 protein: CASSLETGTGDPYGYTF

D gene: TRBD2
J gene: TRBJ2-2
V gene: TRBV5-4
CDR3 length: 15
clone size: NA
CDR3 DNA: TGTGCCAGCAGGGAGCGGGGCGAGAACACCGGGGAGCTGTTTTTT
CDR3 protein: CASRERGENTGELFF

D gene: NA
J gene: TRBJ1-1
V gene: TRBV7-2
CDR3 length: 15
clone size: NA
CDR3 DNA: TGTGCCAGCAGCTTAGAAAAATTCGGCCCCAAGGGGGCTTTCTTT
CDR3 protein: CASSLEKFGPKGAFF

D gene: NA
J gene: TRBJ2-4
V gene: TRBV11-3
CDR3 length: 15
clone size: NA
CDR3 DNA: TGTGCCAGCAGCCCCAGCAGGGGAGTCCAAAACATTCAGTACTTC
CDR3 protein: CASSPSRGVQNIQYF

D gene: NA
J gene: TRBJ2-7
V gene: TRBV7-2
CDR3 length: 11
clone size: many
CDR3 DNA: TGTGCCAGCACCGAGAACTACGAGCAGTACTTC
CDR3 protein: CASTENYEQYF

D gene: TRBD2
J gene: TRBJ2-3
V gene: TRBV5-1
CDR3 length: 15
clone size: NA
CDR3 DNA: TGCGCCAGCAGCCCGTCGGGCGGGGGTTCAGATACGCAGTATTTT
CDR3 protein: CASSPSGGGSDTQYF

D gene: TRBD1
J gene: TRBJ2-7
V gene: TRBV4-2
CDR3 length: 13
clone size: NA
CDR3 DNA: TGTGCCAGCAGCCAGAGGGACAGCTACGAGCAGTACTTC
CDR3 protein: CASSQRDSYEQYF

D gene: NA
J gene: TRBJ2-7
V gene: TRBV15
CDR3 length: 14
clone size: NA
CDR3 DNA: TGTGCCACCAGCAGATCCCAGGGATCCTACGAGCAGTACTTC
CDR3 protein: CATSRSQGSYEQYF

D gene: NA
J gene: TRBJ2-3
V gene: TRBV7-2
CDR3 length: 16
clone size: NA
CDR3 DNA: TGTGCCAGCAGCAGCGGCTATAACGGACTGGCAGATACGCAGTATTTT
CDR3 protein: CASSSGYNGLADTQYF

D gene: TRBD2
J gene: TRBJ2-7
V gene: TRBV14
CDR3 length: 15
clone size: NA
CDR3 DNA: TGTGCCAGCAGCCTGACTAGCGGGAGGGCCGTGGAACAGTACTTC
CDR3 protein: CASSLTSGRAVEQYF

D gene: NA
J gene: TRBJ1-1
V gene: TRBV7-6
CDR3 length: 16
clone size: NA
CDR3 DNA: TGTGCCAGCAGCTTAGGACCCCCGGGGGGAGTCACTGAAGCTTTCTTT
CDR3 protein: CASSLGPPGGVTEAFF

D gene: NA
J gene: TRBJ2-7
V gene: TRBV12-2
CDR3 length: 17
clone size: NA
CDR3 DNA: TGTGCAAGTCGCTTAGGGAACGGGGACAGGGGTTCCTACGAGCAGTACTTC
CDR3 protein: CASRLGNGDRGSYEQYF

D gene: TRBD1
J gene: TRBJ1-2
V gene: TRBV10-1
CDR3 length: 12
clone size: NA
CDR3 DNA: TGCGCCAGCCCTCACAGGGGGTATGGCTACACCTTC
CDR3 protein: CASPHRGYGYTF

D gene: NA
J gene: TRBJ1-5
V gene: TRBV2
CDR3 length: 13
clone size: once
CDR3 DNA: TGTGCCAGCAGGCGGGGGCTCGATCAGCCCCAGCATTTT
CDR3 protein: CASRRGLDQPQHF

D gene: TRBD2
J gene: TRBJ2-5
V gene: TRBV7-2
CDR3 length: 15
clone size: NA
CDR3 DNA: TGTGCCAGCAGCTTAGGACTAGCGGTCCGAGAGACCCAGTACTTC
CDR3 protein: CASSLGLAVRETQYF

D gene: TRBD1
J gene: TRBJ1-1
V gene: TRBV5-4
CDR3 length: 15
clone size: NA
CDR3 DNA: TGTGCCAGCAGCTTTGACGGGACAGGGGACACTGAAGCTTTCTTT
CDR3 protein: CASSFDGTGDTEAFF

D gene: TRBD1
J gene: TRBJ1-6
V gene: TRBV11-2
CDR3 length: 18
clone size: NA
CDR3 DNA: TGTGCCAGCAGCTTAGTTCGGTGGACAGGGGGCAATTATTCACCCCTCCACTTT
CDR3 protein: CASSLVRWTGGNYSPLHF

D gene: TRBD2
J gene: TRBJ2-1
V gene: TRBV7-8
CDR3 length: 14
clone size: NA
CDR3 DNA: TGTGCCTCATCGGGGGGATCCTCCTACAATGAGCAGTTCTTC
CDR3 protein: CASSGGSSYNEQFF

D gene: NA
J gene: TRBJ1-1
V gene: TRBV6-5
CDR3 length: 14
clone size: few
CDR3 DNA: TGTGCCAGCAGGCAGATCGGACAGAACACTGAAGCTTTCTTT
CDR3 protein: CASRQIGQNTEAFF

D gene: NA
J gene: TRBJ1-1
V gene: TRBV2
CDR3 length: 13
clone size: NA
CDR3 DNA: TGTGCCAGCAGTGATCTACCGAACACTGAAGCTTTCTTT
CDR3 protein: CASSDLPNTEAFF

D gene: NA
J gene: TRBJ1-2
V gene: TRBV5-1
CDR3 length: 14
clone size: NA
CDR3 DNA: TGCGCCAGCAGACAGAGCCCACAAAACTATGGCTACACCTTC
CDR3 protein: CASRQSPQNYGYTF

D gene: NA
J gene: TRBJ1-1
V gene: TRBV5-6
CDR3 length: 15
clone size: NA
CDR3 DNA: TGTGCCAGCAGCGGGCCCCAGGGTGTGAACACTGAAGCTTTCTTT
CDR3 protein: CASSGPQGVNTEAFF

D gene: TRBD2
J gene: TRBJ2-1
V gene: TRBV10-3
CDR3 length: 15
clone size: once
CDR3 DNA: TGTGCCATCAGTGGACTAGCGGGAGGCCCAGGGGAGCAGTTCTTC
CDR3 protein: CAISGLAGGPGEQFF

D gene: TRBD2
J gene: TRBJ2-7
V gene: TRBV5-4
CDR3 length: 16
clone size: NA
CDR3 DNA: TGTGCCAGCAGCTCCTCAGCGGGGGGGCCAGGTAAGGAGCAGTACTTC
CDR3 protein: CASSSSAGGPGKEQYF

D gene: TRBD1
J gene: TRBJ1-2
V gene: TRBV7-9
CDR3 length: 13
clone size: NA
CDR3 DNA: TGTGCCAGCAACCCCCAGGGGGTCGGGGGCTACACCTTC
CDR3 protein: CASNPQGVGGYTF

D gene: TRBD1
J gene: TRBJ2-7
V gene: TRBV7-2
CDR3 length: 15
clone size: NA
CDR3 DNA: TGTGCCAGCAGCTTAAAGGTTGACAGGGACTACGAGCAGTACTTC
CDR3 protein: CASSLKVDRDYEQYF

D gene: NA
J gene: TRBJ2-7
V gene: TRBV20-1
CDR3 length: 11
clone size: NA
CDR3 DNA: TGCAGTGCTAGAGATAGCTACGAGCAGTACTTC
CDR3 protein: CSARDSYEQYF

D gene: NA
J gene: TRBJ2-1
V gene: TRBV5-4
CDR3 length: 11
clone size: NA
CDR3 DNA: TGTGCCAGCAGCTGGAGCAATGAGCAGTTCTTC
CDR3 protein: CASSWSNEQFF

D gene: NA
J gene: TRBJ1-1
V gene: TRBV7-8
CDR3 length: 18
clone size: NA
CDR3 DNA: TGTGCCAGCAGCCCGGTGGGGGTAGCAGGGGTTATAAAGGTTGAAGCTTTCTTT
CDR3 protein: CASSPVGVAGVIKVEAFF

D gene: NA
J gene: TRBJ2-3
V gene: TRBV9
CDR3 length: 15
clone size: NA
CDR3 DNA: TGTGCCAGCAGCCCCCGACTCGTTAGCACAGATACGCAGTATTTT
CDR3 protein: CASSPRLVSTDTQYF

D gene: NA
J gene: TRBJ1-1
V gene: TRBV13
CDR3 length: 15
clone size: NA
CDR3 DNA: TGTGCCAGCAGCCCTAGGGGCTCAGGTCGGACTGAAGCTTTCTTT
CDR3 protein: CASSPRGSGRTEAFF

D gene: TRBD1
J gene: TRBJ1-4
V gene: TRBV28
CDR3 length: 14
clone size: NA
CDR3 DNA: TGTGCCAGCAGTGACAGGGGCCTTAAGGAAAAACTGTTTTTT
CDR3 protein: CASSDRGLKEKLFF

D gene: TRBD2
J gene: TRBJ2-3
V gene: TRBV6-6
CDR3 length: 15
clone size: NA
CDR3 DNA: TGTGCCAGCAGTTACTTACTAGCGGGCCCAGATACGCAGTATTTT
CDR3 protein: CASSYLLAGPDTQYF